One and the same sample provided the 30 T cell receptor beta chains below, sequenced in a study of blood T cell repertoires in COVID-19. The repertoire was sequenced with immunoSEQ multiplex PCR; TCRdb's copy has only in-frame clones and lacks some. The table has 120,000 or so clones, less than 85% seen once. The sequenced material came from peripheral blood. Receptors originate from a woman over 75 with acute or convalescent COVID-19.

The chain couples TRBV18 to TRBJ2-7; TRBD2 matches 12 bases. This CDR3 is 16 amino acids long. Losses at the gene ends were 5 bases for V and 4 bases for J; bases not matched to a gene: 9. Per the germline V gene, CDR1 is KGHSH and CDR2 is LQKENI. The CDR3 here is CASSSSSGGAVYEQYF. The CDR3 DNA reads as TGTGCCAGCTCATCTTCTAGCGGGGGGGCGGTGTACGAGCAGTACTTC.

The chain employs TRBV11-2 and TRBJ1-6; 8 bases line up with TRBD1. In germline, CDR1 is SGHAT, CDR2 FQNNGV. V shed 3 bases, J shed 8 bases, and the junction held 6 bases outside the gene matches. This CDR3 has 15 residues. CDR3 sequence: CASSFSRGPYSPLHF. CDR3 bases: TGTGCCAGCAGCTTCTCCAGGGGGCCCTATTCACCCCTCCACTTT.

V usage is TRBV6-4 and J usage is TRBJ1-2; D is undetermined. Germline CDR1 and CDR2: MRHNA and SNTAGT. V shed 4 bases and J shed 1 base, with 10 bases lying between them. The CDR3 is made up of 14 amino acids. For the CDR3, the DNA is TGTGCCAGCAGTGTCGACCGGGGTAACTATGGCTACACCTTC. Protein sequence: CASSVDRGNYGYTF.

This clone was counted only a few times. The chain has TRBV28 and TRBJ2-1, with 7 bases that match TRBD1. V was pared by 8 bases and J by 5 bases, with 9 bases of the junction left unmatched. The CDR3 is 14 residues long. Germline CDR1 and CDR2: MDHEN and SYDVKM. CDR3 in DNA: TGTGCCAGCCGGACAGGAAGGGGGAACAATGAGCAGTTCTTC. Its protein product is CASRTGRGNNEQFF.

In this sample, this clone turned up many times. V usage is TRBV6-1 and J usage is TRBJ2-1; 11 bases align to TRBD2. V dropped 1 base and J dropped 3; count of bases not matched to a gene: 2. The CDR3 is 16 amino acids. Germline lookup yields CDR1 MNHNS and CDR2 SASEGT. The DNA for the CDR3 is TGTGCCAGCAGTGAAGTAACTAGCGGGGGCTACAATGAGCAGTTCTTC. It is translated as CASSEVTSGGYNEQFF.

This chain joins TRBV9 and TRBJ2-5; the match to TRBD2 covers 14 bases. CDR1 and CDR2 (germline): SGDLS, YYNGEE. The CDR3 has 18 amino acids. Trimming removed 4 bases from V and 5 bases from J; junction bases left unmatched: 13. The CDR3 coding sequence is TGTGCCAGCAGCCCTGGGACTAGCGGGGGCACCGGGTGGGAGACCCAGTACTTC. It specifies CASSPGTSGGTGWETQYF.

The CDR3 DNA reads TGTGCCAGTAGTACCGGGGTCTTTGGAGAGACCCAGTACTTC. Encoded protein: CASSTGVFGETQYF. The chain carries TRBV19 and TRBJ2-5; possible D gene TRBD2, 5 bases. The CDR3 is 14 residues long. CDR1 and CDR2 (germline): LNHDA, SQIVND (reference sequence). Trimming left V 4 bases short and J 4 bases short, with 13 bases between.

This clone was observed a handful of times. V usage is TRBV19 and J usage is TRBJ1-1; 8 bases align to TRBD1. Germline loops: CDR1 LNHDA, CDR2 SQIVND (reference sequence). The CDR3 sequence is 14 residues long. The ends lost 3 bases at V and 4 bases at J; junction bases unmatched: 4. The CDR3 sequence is CASSIRTGLTEAFF. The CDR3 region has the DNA TGTGCCAGTAGTATTAGGACAGGGCTCACTGAAGCTTTCTTT.

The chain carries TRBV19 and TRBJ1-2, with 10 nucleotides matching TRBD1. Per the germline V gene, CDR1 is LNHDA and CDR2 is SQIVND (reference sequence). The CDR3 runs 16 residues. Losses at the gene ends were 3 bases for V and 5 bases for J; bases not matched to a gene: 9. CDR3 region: CASSIGAGQGIYGYTF. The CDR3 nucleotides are TGTGCCAGTAGTATTGGGGCGGGACAGGGGATATATGGCTACACCTTC. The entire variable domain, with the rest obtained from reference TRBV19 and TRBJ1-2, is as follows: DGGITQSPKYLFRKEGQNVTLSCEQNLNHDAMYWYRQDPGQGLRLIYYSQIVNDFQKGDIAEGYSVSREKKESFPLTVTSAQKNPTAFYLCASSIGAGQGIYGYTFGSGTRLTVV.

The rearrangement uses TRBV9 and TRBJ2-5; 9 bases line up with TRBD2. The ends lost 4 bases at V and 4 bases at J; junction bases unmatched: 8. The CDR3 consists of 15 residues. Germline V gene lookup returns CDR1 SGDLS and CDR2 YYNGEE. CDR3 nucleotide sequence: TGTGCCAGCAGCCCGCGGGGGGGTAGCCCAGAGACCCAGTACTTC. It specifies CASSPRGGSPETQYF.

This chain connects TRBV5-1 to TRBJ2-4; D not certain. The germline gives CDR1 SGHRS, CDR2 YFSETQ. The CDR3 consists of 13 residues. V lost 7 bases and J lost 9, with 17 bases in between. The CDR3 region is CASFDGSAGIQYF. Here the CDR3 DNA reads TGCGCCAGCTTCGATGGGTCCGCAGGCATTCAGTACTTC.

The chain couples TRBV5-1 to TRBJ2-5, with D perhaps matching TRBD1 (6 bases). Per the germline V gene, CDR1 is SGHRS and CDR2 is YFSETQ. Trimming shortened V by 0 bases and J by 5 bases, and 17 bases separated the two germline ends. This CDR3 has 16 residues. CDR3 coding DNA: TGCGCCAGCAGCTTGGCCATGGGCGGCCAGGGGGAGACCCAGTACTTC. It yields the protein CASSLAMGGQGETQYF. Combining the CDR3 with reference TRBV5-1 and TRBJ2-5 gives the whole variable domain KAGVTQTPRYLIKTRGQQVTLSCSPISGHRSVSWYQQTPGQGLQFLFEYFSETQRNKGNFPGRFSGRQFSNSRSEMNVSTLELGDSALYLCASSLAMGGQGETQYFGPGTRLLVL.

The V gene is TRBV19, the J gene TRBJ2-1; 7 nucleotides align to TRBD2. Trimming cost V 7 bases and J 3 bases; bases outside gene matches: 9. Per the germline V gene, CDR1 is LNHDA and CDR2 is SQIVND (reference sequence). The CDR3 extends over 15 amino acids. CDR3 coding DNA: TGTGCCAGTACCCCCAGTGCGGGAGACTACAATGAGCAGTTCTTC. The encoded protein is CASTPSAGDYNEQFF.

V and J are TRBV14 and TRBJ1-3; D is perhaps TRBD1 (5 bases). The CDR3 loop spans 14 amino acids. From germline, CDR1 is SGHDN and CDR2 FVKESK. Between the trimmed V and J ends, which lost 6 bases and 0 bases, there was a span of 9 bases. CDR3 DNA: TGTGCCAGCAGACGGGGGATCTCTGGAAACACCATATATTTT. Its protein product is CASRRGISGNTIYF. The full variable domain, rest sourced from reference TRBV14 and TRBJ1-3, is EAGVTQFPSHSVIEKGQTVTLRCDPISGHDNLYWYRRVMGKEIKFLLHFVKESKQDESGMPNNRFLAERTGGTYSTLKVQPAELEDSGVYFCASRRGISGNTIYFGEGSWLTVV.

CDR3 coding DNA: TGTGCCATCAGTGTTGGTCAGGGGAACACCGGGGAGCTGTTTTTT. Translated, it gives CAISVGQGNTGELFF. J is TRBJ2-2 and V is TRBV10-3, with D possibly matching TRBD1 (5 bases). Per germline, CDR1 ENHRY and CDR2 SYGVKD. The CDR3 length is 15 residues. The germline V and J ends were trimmed by 4 bases and 1 base, with 10 bases remaining between them.

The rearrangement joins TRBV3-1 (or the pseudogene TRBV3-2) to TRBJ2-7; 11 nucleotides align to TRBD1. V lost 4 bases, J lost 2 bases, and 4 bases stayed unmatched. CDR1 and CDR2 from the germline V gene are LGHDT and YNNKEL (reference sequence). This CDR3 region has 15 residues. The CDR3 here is CASSPWTGGAYEQYF. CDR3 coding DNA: TGTGCCAGCAGCCCGTGGACAGGGGGCGCCTACGAGCAGTACTTC.

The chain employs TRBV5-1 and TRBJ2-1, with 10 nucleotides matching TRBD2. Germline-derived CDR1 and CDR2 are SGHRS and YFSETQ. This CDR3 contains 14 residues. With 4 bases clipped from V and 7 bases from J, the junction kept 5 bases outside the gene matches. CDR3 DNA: TGCGCCAGCAGCACTAGCGGGATGGGGAATGAGCAGTTCTTC. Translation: CASSTSGMGNEQFF.

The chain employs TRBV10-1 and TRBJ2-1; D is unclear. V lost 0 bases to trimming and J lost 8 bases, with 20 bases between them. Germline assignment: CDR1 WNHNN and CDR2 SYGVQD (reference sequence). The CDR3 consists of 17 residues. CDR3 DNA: TGCGCCAGCAGTGAGTCCGGAGCGAGAGGCGGTGAGGATGAGCAGTTCTTC. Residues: CASSESGARGGEDEQFF.

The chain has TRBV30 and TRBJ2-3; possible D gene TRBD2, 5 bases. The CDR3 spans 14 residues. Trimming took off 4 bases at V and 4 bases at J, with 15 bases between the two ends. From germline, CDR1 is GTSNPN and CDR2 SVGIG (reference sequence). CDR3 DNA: TGTGCCTGGACCCGGCTTAGCGTCGCAGATACGCAGTATTTT. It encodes CAWTRLSVADTQYF.

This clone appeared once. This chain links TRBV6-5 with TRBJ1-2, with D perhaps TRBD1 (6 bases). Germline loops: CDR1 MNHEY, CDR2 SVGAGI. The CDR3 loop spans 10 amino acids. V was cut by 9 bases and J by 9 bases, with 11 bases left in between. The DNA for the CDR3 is TGTGCCAGTTACAGGGCCAGCTACACCTTC. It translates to CASYRASYTF.

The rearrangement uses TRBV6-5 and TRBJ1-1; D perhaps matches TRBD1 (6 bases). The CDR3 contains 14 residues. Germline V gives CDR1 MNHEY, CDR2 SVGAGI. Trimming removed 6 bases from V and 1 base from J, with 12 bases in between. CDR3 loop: CASSHRVTNTEAFF. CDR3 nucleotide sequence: TGTGCCAGCAGCCACAGGGTTACGAACACTGAAGCTTTCTTT.

The CDR3 loop is CASSQGAAYGYTF. The CDR3 nucleotides are TGTGCCAGCTCACAGGGGGCTGCCTATGGCTACACCTTC. The V gene is TRBV18, the J gene TRBJ1-2; 7 bases align to TRBD1. Germline loops: CDR1 KGHSH, CDR2 LQKENI. The CDR3 is made up of 13 amino acids. The ends lost 4 bases at V and 4 bases at J; junction bases unmatched: 3.

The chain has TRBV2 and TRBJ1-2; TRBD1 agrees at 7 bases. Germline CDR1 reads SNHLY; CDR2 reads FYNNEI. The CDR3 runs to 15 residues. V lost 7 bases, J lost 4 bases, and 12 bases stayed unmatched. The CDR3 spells CASTKDRALPYGYTF. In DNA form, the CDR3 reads TGTGCCAGCACCAAAGACAGGGCCCTCCCCTATGGCTACACCTTC. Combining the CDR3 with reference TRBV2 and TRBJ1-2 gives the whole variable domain EPEVTQTPSHQVTQMGQEVILRCVPISNHLYFYWYRQILGQKVEFLVSFYNNEISEKSEIFDDQFSVERPDGSNFTLKIRSTKLEDSAMYFCASTKDRALPYGYTFGSGTRLTVV.

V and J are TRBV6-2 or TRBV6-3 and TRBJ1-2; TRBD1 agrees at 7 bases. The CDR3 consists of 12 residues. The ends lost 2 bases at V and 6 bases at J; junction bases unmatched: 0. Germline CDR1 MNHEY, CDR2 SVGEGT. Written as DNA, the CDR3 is TGTGCCAGCAGTTACACAGGGGATGGCTACACCTTC. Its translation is CASSYTGDGYTF.

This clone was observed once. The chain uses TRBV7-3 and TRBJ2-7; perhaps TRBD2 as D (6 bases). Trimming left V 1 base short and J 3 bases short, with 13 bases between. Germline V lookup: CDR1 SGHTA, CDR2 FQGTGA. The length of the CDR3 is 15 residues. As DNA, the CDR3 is TGTGCCAGCAGCTTAAACCCCGGGGGTGACTACGAGCAGTACTTC. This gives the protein CASSLNPGGDYEQYF.

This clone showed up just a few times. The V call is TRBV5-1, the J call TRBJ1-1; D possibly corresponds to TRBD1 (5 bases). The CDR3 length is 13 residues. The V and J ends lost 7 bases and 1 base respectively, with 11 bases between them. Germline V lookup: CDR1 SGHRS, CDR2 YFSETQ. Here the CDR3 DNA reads TGCGCCAGCGGGAAACAGGAGAACACTGAAGCTTTCTTT. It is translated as CASGKQENTEAFF.

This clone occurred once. CDR3 protein: CASRTGLAGGRAKNIQYF. For the CDR3, the DNA is TGTGCCAGTAGGACGGGACTAGCGGGAGGGCGGGCCAAAAACATTCAGTACTTC. V usage is TRBV19 and J usage is TRBJ2-4, with 16 nucleotides matching TRBD2. Germline V CDR1 and CDR2: LNHDA, SQIVND (reference sequence). The CDR3 extends over 18 amino acids. Trimming at V came to 6 bases and at J to 1 base, leaving 6 bases not matched to a gene.

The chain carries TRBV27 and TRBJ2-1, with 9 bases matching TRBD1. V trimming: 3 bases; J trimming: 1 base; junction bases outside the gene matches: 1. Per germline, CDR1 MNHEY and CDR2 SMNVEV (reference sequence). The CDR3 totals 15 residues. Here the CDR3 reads CASSLTGGSYNEQFF. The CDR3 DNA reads TGTGCCAGCAGTTTGACAGGGGGATCCTACAATGAGCAGTTCTTC.

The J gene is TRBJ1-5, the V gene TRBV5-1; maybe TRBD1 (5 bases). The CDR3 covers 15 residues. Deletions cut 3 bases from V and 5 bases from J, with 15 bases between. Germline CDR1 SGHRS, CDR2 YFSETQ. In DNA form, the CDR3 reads TGCGCCAGCAGCTCCGGGACGGGGACTCATCAGCCCCAGCATTTT. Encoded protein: CASSSGTGTHQPQHF.

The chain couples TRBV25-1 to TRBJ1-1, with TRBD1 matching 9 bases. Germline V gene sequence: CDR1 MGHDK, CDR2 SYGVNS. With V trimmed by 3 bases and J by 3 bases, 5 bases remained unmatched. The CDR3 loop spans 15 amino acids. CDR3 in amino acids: CASSDPRQGDTEAFF. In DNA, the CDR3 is TGTGCCAGCAGTGACCCAAGACAGGGGGACACTGAAGCTTTCTTT.